This TCR beta chain was sequenced in a study of technical replicates of blood from a few donors. TCRdb's table, derived via immunoSEQ multiplex PCR, lists solely in-frame clones and lacks some. The sample has 80,000 or so clones; 95% to 98% are singletons. This clonotype was sampled from a human donor in good health. Sequenced material: T cells isolated from PBMCs.

Here the CDR3 reads CASSDSGTNPPNEQFF. CDR3 coding DNA: TGTGCCAGCAGTGACTCCGGGACAAACCCCCCTAATGAGCAGTTCTTC. The chain has TRBV6-4 and TRBJ2-1; perhaps TRBD1 as D (6 bases). The CDR3 sequence is 16 residues long. Germline CDR1 reads MRHNA; CDR2 reads SNTAGT. V lost 0 bases to trimming and J lost 7 bases, with 16 bases between them.